The clone carrying this T cell receptor (beta chain) was seen only a few times. What it binds is unknown. The DNA ends 3 residues before the CDR3 does, and the rest of the CDR3 is filled in from the germline J gene. The table came from immunoSEQ multiplex PCR; TCRdb's copy has only in-frame clones and leaves some out. The repertoire yields about 12,000 clones, none seen only once; the top ten contain more than 5.5%. Trimming at V came to 4 bases and at J to 5 bases, leaving 9 bases not matched to a gene. CDR1 SGHTA and CDR2 FQGTGA come from the germline V gene. The CDR3 loop spans 16 amino acids. The sample belongs to a study of T cell clonality in common variable immunodeficiency. Study observations and caveats: TCRbeta clonality was increased in CVID versus healthy controls. Shared TCRbeta clones were fewer between CVID subjects than controls. Fewer deletions and N-nucleotide insertions were reportedly seen in common variable immunodeficiency TCR beta sequences.

The sequence came from a human donor with common variable immunodeficiency. This rearrangement joins TRBV7-3 to TRBJ2-1, with 9 bases aligning to TRBD2. The sequenced sample was peripheral blood mononuclear cells. The DNA read from the CDR3 is TGTGCCAGCAGCTACCGCGGGGGGGCCAATGACAATGAG. Encoded protein: CASSYRGGANDNE. The CDR3 in full is CASSYRGGANDNEQFF.